What follows describes a single TCR beta chain. As to treatment: randomized to nivolumab then ipilimumab (arm A) or the reverse (arm B). This entry comes from a study of sequential checkpoint blockade in melanoma. The CDR3 is 14 amino acids. V gave up 5 bases and J gave up 7 bases; unmatched junction bases: 5. In germline, CDR1 is MNHEY, CDR2 SVGAGI. Profiling relied on immunoSEQ multiplex PCR, and the TCRdb table lists in-frame clones only, not all of them. The sample contains about 27,000 clones, 70% to 80% of which appear only once. The source was CD8+ T cells sorted from blood (inferred from file names), collected from a patient given nivolumab and ipilimumab in sequence. The receptor was isolated from a human donor with melanoma. The V gene is TRBV6-5, the J gene TRBJ2-1; 10 nucleotides align to TRBD1. CDR3 nucleotides: TGTGCCAGCAGTCGACAGGGGGCACGGAATGAGCAGTTCTTC. It is translated as CASSRQGARNEQFF.